Each of the 31 T cell receptor beta chains below was sequenced from the same sample in a study of blood T cell repertoires in COVID-19. TCRdb's table, derived via immunoSEQ multiplex PCR, lists solely in-frame clones and lacks some. The sample lists around 230,000 clones, approximately 80% occurring once. The sample comprised PBMCs or T cells enriched from blood (not recorded which). The receptors were gathered from a man in his forties or fifties who had recovered from COVID-19.

V and J are TRBV12-3 or TRBV12-4 and TRBJ2-1; D not resolved. Trimming stripped 4 bases from V and 12 bases from J, with 13 bases between. The CDR3 has 12 amino acids. The CDR3 nucleotides read TGTGCCAGCAGTTCCCAGAGGCCGGCGCAGTTCTTC. Protein sequence: CASSSQRPAQFF.

The genes are TRBV2 and TRBJ1-3, with D unclear. V dropped 4 bases and J dropped 3 bases, with 7 bases sitting between them. CDR3 length: 13 amino acids. From germline, CDR1 is SNHLY and CDR2 FYNNEI. The CDR3, as DNA: TGTGCCAGCAGTGGCCCCGGTGGAAACACCATATATTTT. This translates into CASSGPGGNTIYF. The full variable domain, in which reference TRBV2 and TRBJ1-3 provide the parts outside the CDR3, is EPEVTQTPSHQVTQMGQEVILRCVPISNHLYFYWYRQILGQKVEFLVSFYNNEISEKSEIFDDQFSVERPDGSNFTLKIRSTKLEDSAMYFCASSGPGGNTIYFGEGSWLTVV.

V usage is TRBV5-4 and J usage is TRBJ2-3, with a possible D match to TRBD2 (5 bases). The V gene lost 5 bases and the J gene lost 5 bases, with 12 bases spanning the gap. The CDR3 runs 13 residues. Germline assignment: CDR1 SGHNT and CDR2 YYREEE (reference sequence). CDR3 coding DNA: TGTGCCAGCAGGTCCCGGGGAGTAGATACGCAGTATTTT. It codes for CASRSRGVDTQYF.

The chain joins TRBV7-3 to TRBJ2-1, with D possibly matching TRBD2 (6 bases). In germline, CDR1 is SGHTA, CDR2 FQGTGA. V was cut by 2 bases and J by 4 bases, with 15 bases left in between. The CDR3 spans 16 residues. The CDR3 reads CASSLLGGAQYNEQFF. CDR3 sequence (DNA): TGTGCCAGCAGCTTACTCGGGGGAGCACAGTACAATGAGCAGTTCTTC.

This clone was seen a single time. The chain employs TRBV7-6 and TRBJ2-3; TRBD2 might be the D (6 bases). V lost 4 bases and J lost 14, with 16 bases in between. The CDR3 consists of 12 residues. CDR1 SGHVS and CDR2 FNYEAQ come from the germline V gene. CDR3 sequence (DNA): TGTGCCAGCAGCTCCCAGGGCGGGGTGGTGTATTTT. Its translation is CASSSQGGVVYF.

J is TRBJ1-2 and V is TRBV25-1, with D maybe TRBD1 (5 bases). V was pared by 3 bases and J by 4 bases, with 12 bases between. In germline, CDR1 is MGHDK, CDR2 SYGVNS. This CDR3 is built from 14 residues. This CDR3 is CASSDRVEVYGYTF. CDR3 DNA: TGTGCCAGCAGTGACAGGGTCGAGGTCTATGGCTACACCTTC.

The rearrangement links TRBV18 to TRBJ2-2; 9 bases match TRBD1. CDR3 size: 16 residues. V shed 4 bases and J 1 base; nucleotides not matched to a gene: 4. Per the germline V gene, CDR1 is KGHSH and CDR2 is LQKENI. This CDR3 reads CASSLNRGQNTGELFF. DNA of the CDR3: TGTGCCAGCTCACTGAACAGGGGGCAGAACACCGGGGAGCTGTTTTTT.

The V call is TRBV7-8, the J call TRBJ1-5; D ambiguous. V gave up 0 bases and J gave up 4 bases, with 10 bases separating them. The CDR3 consists of 15 residues. CDR1 is SGHVS and CDR2 is FQNEAQ in the germline V gene. The CDR3 coding sequence is TGTGCCAGCAGCTTAGCAGTTGGGCCAAATCAGCCCCAGCATTTT. Translation gives CASSLAVGPNQPQHF.

The chain links TRBV7-3 to TRBJ1-1; D possibly corresponds to TRBD1 (6 bases). The V gene's germline CDR1 is SGHTA and CDR2 FQGTGA. Trimming stripped 2 bases from V and 3 bases from J, with 10 bases between. The CDR3 runs to 14 residues. CDR3 sequence: CASSLGGQHTEAFF. CDR3 nucleotides: TGTGCCAGCAGCTTAGGAGGACAGCACACTGAAGCTTTCTTT.

The chain combines TRBV10-3 with TRBJ1-2; possibly TRBD1 for D (5 bases). Per the germline V gene, CDR1 is ENHRY and CDR2 is SYGVKD. Trimming stripped 6 bases from V and 4 bases from J, with 12 bases between. The CDR3 runs to 13 residues. DNA for the CDR3: TGTGCCATCAGCGCGGACAAGGGCTATGGCTACACCTTC. Translated: CAISADKGYGYTF.

The rearrangement links TRBV7-2 to TRBJ1-1; TRBD1 might be the D (5 bases). The ends were cut back, 1 base at V and 2 bases at J, with 8 bases in the middle. The CDR3 totals 14 residues. Germline V gene lookup returns CDR1 SGHTA and CDR2 FQGNSA. The CDR3 protein is CASSLERGNTEAFF. CDR3 sequence (DNA): TGTGCCAGCAGCTTAGAAAGGGGAAACACTGAAGCTTTCTTT.

The chain carries TRBV7-3 and TRBJ2-5; TRBD1 is a possible D gene (7 bases). The germline V gene encodes CDR1 SGHTA and CDR2 FQGTGA. Trimming stripped 3 bases from V and 3 bases from J, with 17 bases between. There are 16 residues in the CDR3. This CDR3 reads CASSFISAGGKETQYF. As DNA, the CDR3 is TGTGCCAGCAGCTTTATTTCGGCAGGGGGGAAAGAGACCCAGTACTTC.

The rearrangement joins TRBV5-1 to TRBJ2-7; D is undetermined. The CDR3 is 12 amino acids. Germline V gene lookup returns CDR1 SGHRS and CDR2 YFSETQ. V was pared by 4 bases and J by 0 bases, with 5 bases between. The CDR3 coding sequence is TGCGCCAGCAGCGCCTACTCCTACGAGCAGTACTTC. Amino acids: CASSAYSYEQYF.

The chain couples TRBV30 to TRBJ2-1; 13 nucleotides agree with TRBD2. Looked up from germline, CDR1 is GTSNPN and CDR2 is SVGIG (reference sequence). The CDR3 contains 13 residues. Trimming took 5 bases from V and 6 from J; bases not matched to a gene: 1. CDR3 sequence: CAWGLAGVNEQFF. The DNA for the CDR3 is TGTGCCTGGGGACTAGCGGGAGTCAATGAGCAGTTCTTC.

This chain joins TRBV7-2 and TRBJ1-6, with TRBD1 as a possible D gene (6 bases). V was trimmed by 1 base and J by 9 bases, leaving 10 bases between them. The CDR3 spans 14 residues. The germline V gene has CDR1 SGHTA and CDR2 FQGNSA. The chain's CDR3 is CASSLGQVPSPLHF. The CDR3 region has the DNA TGTGCCAGCAGCTTAGGACAGGTCCCTTCACCCCTCCACTTT.

This clone has only one observation. The chain joins TRBV11-2 to TRBJ2-1, with 11 bases fitting TRBD2. Germline loops: CDR1 SGHAT, CDR2 FQNNGV. This CDR3 contains 16 residues. V lost 1 base to trimming and J lost 7 bases; unmatched junction nucleotides: 6. The CDR3 nucleotides read TGTGCCAGCAGCTTAGTGCTAGCGGGAGGATTAAATGAGCAGTTCTTC. Translated: CASSLVLAGGLNEQFF.

J is TRBJ1-1 and V is TRBV4-1; a possible D gene is TRBD1 (5 bases). V lost 6 bases and J lost 2, with 13 bases in between. This CDR3 has 14 amino acids. The V gene's germline CDR1 is MGHRA and CDR2 YSYEKL. The CDR3: CASRGVTVNTEAFF. CDR3 DNA sequence: TGCGCCAGCAGAGGGGTTACGGTTAACACTGAAGCTTTCTTT.

V gene TRBV21-1 combines with J gene TRBJ2-2; the DNA was not compared with TRBD1, the D call given in the table. TRBV21-1 is annotated as a pseudogene. This CDR3 is 21 amino acids long. CDR3 nucleotides: TGTGCCAGCAGCAATAATGAGACCCCCGTTTACAGAATGACGAACACCGGGGAGCTGTTTTTT. Translating it yields CASSNNETPVYRMTNTGELFF.

This clone was observed many times. CDR3 amino acids: CASSRGDYSNQPQHF. The CDR3 DNA is TGTGCCAGCAGCCGAGGGGACTATAGCAATCAGCCCCAGCATTTT. The chain is built from TRBV3-1 (or the pseudogene TRBV3-2) and TRBJ1-5; D possibly corresponds to TRBD1 (5 bases). V was shortened by 4 bases and J by 0 bases, with 10 bases between the two germline ends. This CDR3 is built from 15 residues. Germline CDR1 LGHDT, CDR2 YNNKEL (reference sequence).

J is TRBJ2-7 and V is TRBV3-1 (or the pseudogene TRBV3-2); TRBD2 agrees at 12 bases. Germline lookup yields CDR1 LGHDT and CDR2 YNNKEL (reference sequence). The CDR3 covers 16 residues. Trimming at V came to 6 bases and at J to 4 bases, leaving 10 bases not matched to a gene. The CDR3 DNA follows: TGTGCCAGCAGTCTTCGACTAGCGGGAGCTTTGTACGAGCAGTACTTC. Translating it yields CASSLRLAGALYEQYF.

This clone was seen only once. The chain is built from TRBV28 and TRBJ1-2; a possible D gene is TRBD1 (6 bases). Germline V gene lookup returns CDR1 MDHEN and CDR2 SYDVKM. V was cut by 7 bases and J by 4 bases, with 13 bases left in between. The CDR3 spans 13 residues. CDR3 in amino acids: CASTPGGAYGYTF. The CDR3 DNA sequence: TGTGCCAGCACCCCGGGGGGGGCCTATGGCTACACCTTC.

The CDR3 DNA follows: TGTGCCAGCAGTGATGGCAGGGTCGTGGGGTACGAGCAGTACTTC. Translation gives CASSDGRVVGYEQYF. The chain employs TRBV25-1 and TRBJ2-7, with a possible D match to TRBD1 (5 bases). In germline, CDR1 is MGHDK, CDR2 SYGVNS. The length of the CDR3 is 15 residues. Trimming removed 3 bases at V and 4 bases at J, with 16 bases between.

The chain employs TRBV15 and TRBJ1-1; 10 nucleotides line up with TRBD1. CDR3 length equals 18 residues. The germline V gene encodes CDR1 LNHNV and CDR2 YYDKDF (reference sequence). Losses at the gene ends were 3 bases for V and 1 base for J; bases not matched to a gene: 11. This CDR3 is CATSRPSGTGEGNTEAFF. The CDR3 DNA follows: TGTGCCACCAGCAGGCCCTCCGGGACAGGGGAGGGGAACACTGAAGCTTTCTTT.

The chain combines TRBV15 with TRBJ1-4; D may be TRBD1 (6 bases). With 6 bases removed from V and 8 bases from J, the gap between germline ends came to 13 bases. This CDR3 has 13 amino acids. Per germline, CDR1 LNHNV and CDR2 YYDKDF (reference sequence). CDR3 in DNA: TGTGCCACCAGTCCAGACAGGCGCGAAAAACTGTTTTTT. Residues: CATSPDRREKLFF.

The chain combines TRBV24-1 with TRBJ2-5; D might be TRBD1 (5 bases). The germline V and J ends were trimmed by 1 base and 1 base, with 9 bases remaining between them. Germline CDR1 and CDR2: KGHDR and SFDVKD. The CDR3 runs to 15 residues. The CDR3 loop reads CATSDFLQGQETQYF. In DNA, the CDR3 is TGTGCCACCAGTGATTTCCTTCAGGGCCAAGAGACCCAGTACTTC.

V usage is TRBV5-4 and J usage is TRBJ1-4, with 7 bases fitting TRBD1. Germline CDR1 reads SGHNT; CDR2 reads YYREEE (reference sequence). CDR3 size: 15 residues. V lost 3 bases to trimming and J lost 7 bases; unmatched junction nucleotides: 9. The CDR3 sequence: CASSSATGLSEKLFF. The CDR3 DNA reads as TGTGCCAGCAGCTCCGCGACAGGGTTGAGTGAAAAACTGTTTTTT.

This clone has a single count. The V call is TRBV5-1, the J call TRBJ2-7; maybe TRBD1 (5 bases). Germline V gives CDR1 SGHRS, CDR2 YFSETQ. This CDR3 spans 12 amino acids. Between the trimmed V and J ends, which lost 2 bases and 5 bases, there was a span of 8 bases. Written as DNA, the CDR3 is TGCGCCAGCAGCTTCAACAGGAACGAGCAGTACTTC. Translating it yields CASSFNRNEQYF.

This chain connects TRBV30 to TRBJ1-2; no definite D call. Germline CDR1 GTSNPN, CDR2 SVGIG (reference sequence). The V gene lost 2 bases and the J gene lost 5 bases, with 12 bases spanning the gap. The length of the CDR3 is 13 residues. CDR3 DNA: TGTGCCTGGAGTCCAATTGGAGGTTATGGCTACACCTTC. This codes for CAWSPIGGYGYTF.

The rearrangement uses TRBV3-1 (or the pseudogene TRBV3-2) and TRBJ1-2; D gene uncertain. The germline V and J ends were trimmed by 4 bases and 1 base, with 10 bases remaining between them. This CDR3 has 14 amino acids. CDR1 is LGHDT, CDR2 YNNKEL, per germline (reference sequence). The CDR3 DNA reads TGTGCCAGCAGCCCCCGGACTGATAACTATGGCTACACCTTC. Encoded protein: CASSPRTDNYGYTF.

The chain carries TRBV28 and TRBJ1-1, with no clear D. Germline values: CDR1 MDHEN, CDR2 SYDVKM. V was trimmed by 6 bases and J by 1 base, leaving 15 bases between them. This CDR3 is built from 15 residues. The DNA of the CDR3 is TGTGCCAGCAGCCCCTATAGAGGTAAGAACACTGAAGCTTTCTTT. Residues: CASSPYRGKNTEAFF.

Only a few counts were recorded for this clone. The V and J genes are TRBV7-2 and TRBJ2-7, with TRBD1 matching over 8 bases. V lost 5 bases, J lost 2 bases, and 8 bases stayed unmatched. Per germline, CDR1 SGHTA and CDR2 FQGNSA. The CDR3 is made up of 15 amino acids. The CDR3 reads CASSLWGQVTYEQYF. The CDR3 nucleotides are TGTGCCAGCAGCCTATGGGGACAGGTGACCTACGAGCAGTACTTC.